This T cell receptor beta chain was captured in a study of human T cells and chemical hapten exposure. MiXCR was run by TCRdb on the RACE reads, yielding one entry per CDR3 protein. The data show about 380,000 distinct CDR3 sequences, with 4.5% to 6% seen just once and around 2.6% held by the top ten. The time point denotes: pre-sensitization, week 0. Documented treatment: therapeutic diphenylcyclopropenone sensitization with weekly scalp DPC. This clonotype was seen at least ten times. This CDR3 is 17 amino acids long. The germline CDR1 and CDR2 sequences are SGHNT and YYREEE (reference sequence). Trimming left V 0 bases short and J 3 bases short, with 15 bases between.

The TCR comes from a woman aged 50 to 65 with alopecia areata. Some clones in this sample may be carry-over from other donors' samples. The V and J genes are TRBV5-4 and TRBJ1-4; no reliable D call. Sequences were derived from whole blood, sampled in connection with sensitization to the hapten diphenylcyclopropenone (DPC). The CDR3 spells CASSLGRPGNSNEKLFF. DNA of the CDR3: TGTGCCAGCAGCTTGGGAAGACCGGGAAACTCTAATGAAAAACTGTTTTTT.